This T cell receptor beta chain is drawn from a study of blood T cells in healthy people across ages. General study results and limits: Total diversity from one million sequenced T cells was likely underestimated.

CDR3 length: 13 residues. Per germline, CDR1 GTSNPN and CDR2 SVGIG (reference sequence). In its sample, this clonotype was seen many times. Its antigen remains unidentified. A junction end diverges from the germline sequence, so it may reflect a read error. A second PCR of 7 to 11 cycles used a sample-barcoded 5' primer and a J-beta primer mix. MiXCR, run by TCRdb on the 5' RACE reads, gives a single entry per CDR3 protein. This sample has about 1 million distinct CDR3 sequences; less than 50% occur once, and the top ten carry under 20%. The chain uses TRBV30 and TRBJ2-3; possibly TRBD2 for D (6 bases). The TCR was taken from a woman aged 60 to 75 in good health. Sequenced: blood. As DNA, the CDR3 is TGTGCCCGGAGTCAGCGGGTGGGAGATACGCAGTATTTT. Translation gives CARSQRVGDTQYF.